The clone carrying this T cell receptor beta chain was recorded many times. The CDR3 length is 11 residues. The V gene's germline CDR1 is SQVTM and CDR2 ANQGSEA. V dropped 3 bases and J dropped 4 bases, with 3 bases sitting between them. Orbital computed tomography and thyroid ultrasound, along with TRAb, serum thyroxine and clinical symptoms, underpinned diagnosis. The entry originates in a study of Graves' ophthalmopathy and Graves' hyperthyroidism. The TCR beta CDR3 regions underwent amplification from RNA transcripts. HTBI primers primed a first-round RT-PCR, and a second-round multiplex PCR followed. TCRdb ran MiXCR on the multiplex PCR reads and lists one entry per CDR3 protein. The sample carries around 1.1 million distinct CDR3 sequences, about 40% recorded once.

What was sequenced was peripheral blood or thyroid tissue (not recorded which). The chain joins TRBV29-1 to TRBJ2-2, with unresolved D. The receptor was isolated from an adult man with Graves' hyperthyroidism. The CDR3 here is CSVDVTGELFF. CDR3 bases: TGCAGCGTTGATGTCACCGGGGAGCTGTTTTTT.